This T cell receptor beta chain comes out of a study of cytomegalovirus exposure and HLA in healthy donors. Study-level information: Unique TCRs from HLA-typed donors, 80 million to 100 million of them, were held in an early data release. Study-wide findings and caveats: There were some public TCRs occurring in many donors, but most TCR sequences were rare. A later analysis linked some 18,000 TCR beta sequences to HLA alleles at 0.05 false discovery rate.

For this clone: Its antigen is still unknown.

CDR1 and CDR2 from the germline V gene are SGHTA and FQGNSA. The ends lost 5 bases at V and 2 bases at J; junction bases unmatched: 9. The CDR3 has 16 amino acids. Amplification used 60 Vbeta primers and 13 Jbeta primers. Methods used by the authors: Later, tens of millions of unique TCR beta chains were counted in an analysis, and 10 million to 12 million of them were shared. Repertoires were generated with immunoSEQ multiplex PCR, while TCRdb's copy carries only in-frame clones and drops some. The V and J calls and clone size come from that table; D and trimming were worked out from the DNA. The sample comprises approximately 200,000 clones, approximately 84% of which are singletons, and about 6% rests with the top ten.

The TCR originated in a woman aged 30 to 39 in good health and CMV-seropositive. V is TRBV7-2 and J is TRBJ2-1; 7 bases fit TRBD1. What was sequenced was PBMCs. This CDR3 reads CASSTTTGRTYNEQFF. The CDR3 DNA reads TGTGCCAGCAGCACTACGACAGGGCGGACCTACAATGAGCAGTTCTTC. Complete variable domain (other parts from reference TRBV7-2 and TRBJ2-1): GAGVSQSPSNKVTEKGKDVELRCDPISGHTALYWYRQSLGQGLEFLIYFQGNSAPDKSGLPSDRFSAERTGGSVSTLTIQRTQQEDSAVYLCASSTTTGRTYNEQFFGPGTRLTVL.